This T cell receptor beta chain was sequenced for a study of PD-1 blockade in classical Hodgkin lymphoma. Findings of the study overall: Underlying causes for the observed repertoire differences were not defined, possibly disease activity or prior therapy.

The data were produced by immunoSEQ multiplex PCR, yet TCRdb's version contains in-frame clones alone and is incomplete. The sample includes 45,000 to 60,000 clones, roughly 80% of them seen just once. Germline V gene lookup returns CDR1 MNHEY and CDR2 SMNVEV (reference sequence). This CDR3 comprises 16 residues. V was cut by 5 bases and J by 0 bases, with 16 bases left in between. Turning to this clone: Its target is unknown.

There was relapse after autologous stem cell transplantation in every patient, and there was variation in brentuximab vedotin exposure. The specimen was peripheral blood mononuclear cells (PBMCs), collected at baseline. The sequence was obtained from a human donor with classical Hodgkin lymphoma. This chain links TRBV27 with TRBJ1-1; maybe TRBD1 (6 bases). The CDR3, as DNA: TGTGCCAGCAGTCTTAGGGGGGGCCACCTGAACACTGAAGCTTTCTTT. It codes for CASSLRGGHLNTEAFF.